This T cell receptor (beta chain) was identified in a study of blood T cells in healthy people across ages. A second PCR, run for about 6 to 11 cycles, used a sample-barcoded 5' primer plus a J-beta primer mix. In TCRdb, the 5' RACE reads were re-called with MiXCR into one record per CDR3 protein. There are just under 900,000 distinct CDR3 sequences in the sample; about 30% occur only once, and roughly a sixth lies in the top ten. The CDR3 is 15 residues long. Germline V gene sequence: CDR1 MNHEY, CDR2 SMNVEV (reference sequence). Trimming removed 0 bases from V and 0 bases from J, with 8 bases in between.

This clonotype was obtained from a woman of 80 years or more in good health. The V and J genes are TRBV27 and TRBJ1-1; D gene ambiguous. Input material: blood. Here the CDR3 reads CASSLSPGVNTEAFF. CDR3 DNA: TGTGCCAGCAGTTTATCCCCGGGCGTGAACACTGAAGCTTTCTTT.